This entry describes one T cell receptor beta chain. The data were taken from a study of blood T cell repertoires in COVID-19. Overall study context: Sources were T cells, B-cell-depleted T cells, or PBMCs; the material itself was cDNA or gDNA.

With 4 bases removed from V and 0 bases from J, the gap between germline ends came to 14 bases. The CDR3 loop spans 16 amino acids. Germline values: CDR1 SGHDT, CDR2 YYEEEE. Measured with immunoSEQ multiplex PCR; TCRdb has only the in-frame clones, and not every one. The sample contains 30,000 or so clones, roughly 80% of which appear only once. J is TRBJ2-4 and V is TRBV5-6, with D unresolved. This sequence originates from an elderly man with active COVID-19. The sequenced sample was peripheral blood. The CDR3 bases are TGTGCCAGCAGCATAGGCCCGACGGGAGCCAAAAACATTCAGTACTTC. Translated, it gives CASSIGPTGAKNIQYF.